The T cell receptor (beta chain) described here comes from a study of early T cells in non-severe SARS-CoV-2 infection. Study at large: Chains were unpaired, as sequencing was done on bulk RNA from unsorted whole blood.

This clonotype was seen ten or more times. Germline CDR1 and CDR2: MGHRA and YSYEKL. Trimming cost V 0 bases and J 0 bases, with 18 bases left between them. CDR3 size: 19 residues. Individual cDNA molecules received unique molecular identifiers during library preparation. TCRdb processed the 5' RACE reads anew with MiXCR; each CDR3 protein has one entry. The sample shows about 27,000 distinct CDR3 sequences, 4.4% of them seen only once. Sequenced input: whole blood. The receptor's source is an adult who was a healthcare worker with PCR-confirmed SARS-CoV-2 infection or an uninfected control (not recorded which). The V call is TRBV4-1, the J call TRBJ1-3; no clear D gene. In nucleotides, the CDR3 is TGCGCCAGCAGCCAAGATCGGGGTGTGGGCATCCACTCTGGAAACACCATATATTTT. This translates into CASSQDRGVGIHSGNTIYF.